A single sample is the source of the 4 T cell receptor beta chains below, sequenced in a study of Tregs in tolerant kidney transplant recipients. The method was immunoSEQ multiplex PCR; TCRdb's version includes in-frame clones alone and lacks a portion of them. The sample shows under 95,000 clones, 85% to 95% of them seen only once. The sequences come from Tregs from blood, collected before the transplant. These receptors all come from a human donor who received a combined kidney and bone marrow transplant.

V is TRBV7-9 and J is TRBJ2-1, with D unclear. There are 14 residues in the CDR3. V lost 1 base and J 9 bases, leaving 13 bases between the germline ends. Looked up from germline, CDR1 is SEHNR and CDR2 is FQNEAQ (reference sequence). Here the CDR3 reads CASSLDLGVGEQFF. The CDR3 DNA sequence: TGTGCCAGCAGCTTAGACCTTGGGGTCGGTGAGCAGTTCTTC.

This chain links TRBV19 with TRBJ1-1; weak D call: TRBD1 (5 bases). The germline CDR1 and CDR2 sequences are LNHDA and SQIVND (reference sequence). The CDR3 totals 13 residues. V was clipped by 5 bases and J by 0 bases, with 7 bases between them. CDR3 sequence reads: CASSGALNTEAFF. CDR3 DNA sequence: TGTGCCAGTAGTGGGGCCTTGAACACTGAAGCTTTCTTT.

This clone was observed once. The chain is built from TRBV11-2 and TRBJ1-4; 11 bases fit TRBD1. The V gene's germline CDR1 is SGHAT and CDR2 FQNNGV. CDR3 length equals 15 residues. Losses at the gene ends were 5 bases for V and 3 bases for J; bases not matched to a gene: 2. Here the CDR3 DNA reads TGTGCCAGCAGCCTGGACAGGGGGCCTAATGAAAAACTGTTTTTT. This gives the protein CASSLDRGPNEKLFF.

The gene calls are TRBV11-3 and TRBJ2-5; 10 nucleotides line up with TRBD1. Germline V gives CDR1 SGHNT, CDR2 YENEEA. The length of the CDR3 is 15 residues. Unmatched junction bases numbered 5, after V lost 4 bases and J lost 3 bases. CDR3 protein: CASSSGQGIKETQYF. In nucleotides, the CDR3 is TGTGCCAGCAGCTCGGGACAGGGGATTAAAGAGACCCAGTACTTC. Drawing the rest from reference TRBV11-3 and TRBJ2-5, the complete variable domain is EAGVVQSPRYKIIEKKQPVAFWCNPISGHNTLYWYLQNLGQGPELLIRYENEEAVDDSQLPKDRFSAERLKGVDSTLKIQPAELGDSAVYLCASSSGQGIKETQYFGPGTRLLVL.